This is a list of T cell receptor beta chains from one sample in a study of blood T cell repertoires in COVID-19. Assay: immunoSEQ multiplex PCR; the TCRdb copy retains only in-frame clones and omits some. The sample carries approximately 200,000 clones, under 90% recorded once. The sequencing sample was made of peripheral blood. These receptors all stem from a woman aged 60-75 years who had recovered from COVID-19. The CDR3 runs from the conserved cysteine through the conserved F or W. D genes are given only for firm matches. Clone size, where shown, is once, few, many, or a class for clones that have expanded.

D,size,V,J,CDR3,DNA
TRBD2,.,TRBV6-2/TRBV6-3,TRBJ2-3,CASSYFRLAGGKVDTQYF,TGTGCCAGCAGTTACTTTAGACTAGCGGGGGGCAAGGTAGATACGCAGTATTTT
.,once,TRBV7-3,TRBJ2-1,CASTSQGRNEQFF,TGTGCCAGCACCTCACAGGGCAGGAATGAGCAGTTCTTC
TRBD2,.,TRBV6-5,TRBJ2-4,CASSPGTSGNIQYF,TGTGCCAGCAGCCCGGGGACTAGCGGGAACATTCAGTACTTC
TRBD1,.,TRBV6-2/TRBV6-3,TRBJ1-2,CASSRPGTAYMGYTF,TGTGCCAGCAGTCGACCCGGGACAGCCTATATGGGCTACACCTTC
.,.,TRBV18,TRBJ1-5,CASSPGTPDTQPQHF,TGTGCCAGCTCACCGGGGACACCCGACACCCAGCCCCAGCATTTT
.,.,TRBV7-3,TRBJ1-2,CASSLNGRENSNGYTF,TGTGCCAGCAGCTTAAACGGCAGGGAAAACTCGAACGGCTACACCTTC
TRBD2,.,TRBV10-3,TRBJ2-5,CAISEGTSARETQYF,TGTGCCATCAGTGAAGGGACTAGCGCCCGGGAGACCCAGTACTTC
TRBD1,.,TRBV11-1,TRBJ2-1,CASSSSTGVGEQFF,TGTGCCAGCAGCTCCTCTACAGGGGTCGGTGAGCAGTTCTTC
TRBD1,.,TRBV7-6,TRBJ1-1,CASSSNPTGLNTEAFF,TGTGCCAGCAGCTCCAACCCGACAGGGCTGAACACTGAAGCTTTCTTT
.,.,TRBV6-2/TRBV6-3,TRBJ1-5,CASSYSLHFPGILSNQPQHF,TGTGCCAGCAGTTACTCACTCCACTTTCCAGGGATACTGAGCAATCAGCCCCAGCATTTT
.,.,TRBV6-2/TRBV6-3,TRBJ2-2,CASSRTPANTGELFF,TGTGCCAGCAGCAGGACTCCCGCGAACACCGGGGAGCTGTTTTTT
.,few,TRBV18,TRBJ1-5,CASSQGTQPQHF,TGTGCCAGCTCCCAGGGGACTCAGCCCCAGCATTTT
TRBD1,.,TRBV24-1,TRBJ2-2,CATSDSGTGGTGELFF,TGTGCCACCAGTGATTCTGGGACAGGCGGAACCGGGGAGCTGTTTTTT
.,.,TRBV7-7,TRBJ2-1,CASSRDVASEQFF,TGTGCTAGCAGCAGAGATGTAGCTTCAGAGCAGTTCTTC
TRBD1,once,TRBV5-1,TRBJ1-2,CASSDRTGGSYGYTF,TGCGCCAGCAGCGATAGGACAGGGGGCTCCTATGGCTACACCTTC
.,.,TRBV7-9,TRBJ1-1,CASSLGGTEYAEAFF,TGTGCCAGCAGCTTAGGCGGGACGGAGTACGCTGAAGCTTTCTTT
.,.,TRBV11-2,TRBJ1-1,CASSLDRNTEAFF,TGTGCCAGCAGCCTCGACAGGAACACTGAAGCTTTCTTT
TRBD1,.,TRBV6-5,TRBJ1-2,CASSRTGGIYGYTF,TGTGCCAGCAGTCGGACAGGGGGGATTTATGGCTACACCTTC
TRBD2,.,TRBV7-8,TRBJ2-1,CASSERLAGTFPEQFF,TGTGCCAGCAGCGAGCGACTAGCGGGGACGTTTCCTGAGCAGTTCTTC
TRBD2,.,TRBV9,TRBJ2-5,CASSVESGGPEETQYF,TGTGCCAGCAGCGTAGAATCGGGGGGGCCGGAGGAGACCCAGTACTTC
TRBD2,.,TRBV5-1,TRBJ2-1,CASSWTSGYYNEQFF,TGCGCCAGCAGCTGGACTAGCGGGTATTACAATGAGCAGTTCTTC
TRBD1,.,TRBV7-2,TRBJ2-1,CASSYSGQGHNEQFF,TGTGCCAGCAGCTACAGCGGACAGGGCCACAATGAGCAGTTCTTC
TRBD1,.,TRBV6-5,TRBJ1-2,CASNGQGTGGYTF,TGTGCCAGCAACGGACAGGGTACGGGTGGCTACACCTTC
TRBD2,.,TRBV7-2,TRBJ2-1,CASSLGTSEGDEQFF,TGTGCCAGCAGCTTGGGGACTAGCGAGGGTGATGAGCAGTTCTTC
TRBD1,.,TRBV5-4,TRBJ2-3,CASSLDRWIDTQYF,TGTGCCAGCAGCCTGGACAGGTGGATCGATACGCAGTATTTT
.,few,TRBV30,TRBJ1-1,CAWSWRVTEAFF,TGTGCCTGGAGCTGGAGAGTCACTGAAGCTTTCTTT
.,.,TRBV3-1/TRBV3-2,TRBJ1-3,CASSQGFGGARGNTIYF,TGTGCCAGCAGCCAAGGTTTCGGGGGGGCTAGAGGAAACACCATATATTTT
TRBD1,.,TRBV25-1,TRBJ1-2,CASSGLGQGNYGYTF,TGTGCCAGCAGTGGTCTGGGACAGGGGAACTATGGCTACACCTTC
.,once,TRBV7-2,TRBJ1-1,CASSLRGRGAEAFF,TGTGCCAGCAGCTTACGGGGGAGAGGGGCTGAAGCTTTCTTT
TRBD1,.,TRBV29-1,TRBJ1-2,CSVTGTGVTNYGYTF,TGCAGCGTCACCGGGACAGGGGTAACTAACTATGGCTACACCTTC
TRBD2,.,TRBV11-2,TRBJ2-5,CASSFGGVGRETQYF,TGTGCCAGCAGCTTCGGGGGGGTTGGTAGAGAGACCCAGTACTTC
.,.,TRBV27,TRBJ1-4,CASSLSVANEKLFF,TGTGCCAGCAGTTTGTCGGTAGCTAATGAAAAACTGTTTTTT
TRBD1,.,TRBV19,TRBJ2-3,CASNYRGDTQYF,TGTGCCAGTAATTACAGGGGAGATACGCAGTATTTT
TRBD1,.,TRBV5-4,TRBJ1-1,CASSLGQGEHTEAFF,TGTGCCAGCAGCTTAGGACAGGGGGAACACACTGAAGCTTTCTTT
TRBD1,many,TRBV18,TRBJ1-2,CASSWDSNNYGYTF,TGTGCCAGCTCGTGGGACAGCAATAACTATGGCTACACCTTC
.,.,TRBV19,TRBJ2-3,CASSMGADPSTDTQYF,TGTGCCAGTAGTATGGGGGCCGATCCCAGCACAGATACGCAGTATTTT
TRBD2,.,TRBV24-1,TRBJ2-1,CATSDRASGGARNEQFF,TGTGCCACCAGTGACCGAGCTAGCGGGGGGGCGCGGAATGAGCAGTTCTTC
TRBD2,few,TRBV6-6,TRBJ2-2,CASSYSRGNGELFF,TGTGCCAGCAGTTACTCGCGGGGGAACGGGGAGCTGTTTTTT
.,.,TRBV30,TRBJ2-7,CAWSLGSEQYF,TGTGCCTGGAGTTTGGGCTCCGAGCAGTACTTC
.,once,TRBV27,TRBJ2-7,CASKKQGRRVYEQYF,TGTGCCAGCAAGAAACAGGGGAGGAGGGTGTACGAGCAGTACTTC
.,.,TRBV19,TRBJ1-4,CASSSAGWGVTNEKLFF,TGTGCCAGTAGTTCGGCAGGGTGGGGCGTCACTAATGAAAAACTGTTTTTT
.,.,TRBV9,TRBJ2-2,CASSTRGSGELFF,TGTGCCAGCAGCACCCGGGGGTCCGGGGAGCTGTTTTTT
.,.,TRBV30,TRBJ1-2,CAWSGGEGYTF,TGTGCCTGGAGCGGGGGGGAGGGCTACACCTTC
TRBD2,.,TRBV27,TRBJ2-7,CASSLNVGGNYEQYF,TGTGCCAGCAGTTTAAATGTCGGGGGGAACTACGAGCAGTACTTC
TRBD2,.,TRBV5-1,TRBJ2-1,CASSPLLAGGRDEQFF,TGCGCCAGCAGCCCCTTACTAGCGGGGGGTCGTGATGAGCAGTTCTTC
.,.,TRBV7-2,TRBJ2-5,CASSLGAAGRYQETQYF,TGTGCCAGCAGCTTAGGTGCGGCAGGGAGGTACCAAGAGACCCAGTACTTC